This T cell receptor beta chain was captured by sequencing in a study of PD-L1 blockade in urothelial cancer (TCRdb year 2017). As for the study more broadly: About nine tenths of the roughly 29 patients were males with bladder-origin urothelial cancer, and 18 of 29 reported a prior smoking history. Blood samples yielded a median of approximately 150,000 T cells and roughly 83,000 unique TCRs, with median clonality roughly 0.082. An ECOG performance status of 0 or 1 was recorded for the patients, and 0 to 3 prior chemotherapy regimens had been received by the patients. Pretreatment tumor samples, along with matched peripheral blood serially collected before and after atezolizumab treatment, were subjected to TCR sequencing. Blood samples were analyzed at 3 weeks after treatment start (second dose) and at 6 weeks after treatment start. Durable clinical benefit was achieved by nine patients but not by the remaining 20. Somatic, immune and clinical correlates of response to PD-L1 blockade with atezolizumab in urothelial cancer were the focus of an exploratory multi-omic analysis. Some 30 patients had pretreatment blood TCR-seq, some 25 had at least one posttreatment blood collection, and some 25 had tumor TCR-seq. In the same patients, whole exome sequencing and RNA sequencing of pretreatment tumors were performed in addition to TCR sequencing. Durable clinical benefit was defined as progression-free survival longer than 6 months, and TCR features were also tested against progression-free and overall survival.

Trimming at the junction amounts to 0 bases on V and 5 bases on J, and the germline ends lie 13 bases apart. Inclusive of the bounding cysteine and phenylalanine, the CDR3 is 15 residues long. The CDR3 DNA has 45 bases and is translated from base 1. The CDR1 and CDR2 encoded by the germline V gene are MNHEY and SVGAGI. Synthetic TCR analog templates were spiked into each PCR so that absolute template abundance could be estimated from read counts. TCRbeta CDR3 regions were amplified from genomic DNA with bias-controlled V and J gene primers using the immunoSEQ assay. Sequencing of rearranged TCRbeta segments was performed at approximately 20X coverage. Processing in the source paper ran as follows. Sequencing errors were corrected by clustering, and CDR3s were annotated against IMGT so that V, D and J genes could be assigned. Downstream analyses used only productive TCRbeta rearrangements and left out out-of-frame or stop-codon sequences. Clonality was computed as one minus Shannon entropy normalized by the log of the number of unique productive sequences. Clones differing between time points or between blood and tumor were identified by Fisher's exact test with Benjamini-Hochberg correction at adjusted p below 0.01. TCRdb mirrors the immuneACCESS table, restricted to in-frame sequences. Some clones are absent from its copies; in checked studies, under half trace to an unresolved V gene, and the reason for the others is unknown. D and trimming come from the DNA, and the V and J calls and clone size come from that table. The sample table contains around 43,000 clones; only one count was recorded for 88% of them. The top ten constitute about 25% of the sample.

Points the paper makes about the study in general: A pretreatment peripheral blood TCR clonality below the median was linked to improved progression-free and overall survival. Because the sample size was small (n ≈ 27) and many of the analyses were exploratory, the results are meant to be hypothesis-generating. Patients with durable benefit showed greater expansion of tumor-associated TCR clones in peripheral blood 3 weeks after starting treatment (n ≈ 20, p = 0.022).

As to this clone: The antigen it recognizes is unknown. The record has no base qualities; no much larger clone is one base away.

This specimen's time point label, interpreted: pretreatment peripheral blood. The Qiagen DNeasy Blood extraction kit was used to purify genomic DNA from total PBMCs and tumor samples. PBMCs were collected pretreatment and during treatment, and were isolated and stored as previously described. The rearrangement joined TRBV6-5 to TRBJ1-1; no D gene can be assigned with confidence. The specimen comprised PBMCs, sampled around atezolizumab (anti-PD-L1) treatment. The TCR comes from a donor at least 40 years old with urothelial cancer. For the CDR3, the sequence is CASSYSRHPGTEAFF. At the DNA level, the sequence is TGTGCCAGCAGTTACTCGAGACACCCGGGGACTGAAGCTTTCTTT.